The 27 T cell receptor beta chains reported below all come from one sample, sequenced in a study of OX40 agonist ivuxolimab in advanced cancers. The protocol was immunoSEQ multiplex PCR, while the TCRdb copy is restricted to in-frame clones and leaves out a portion. The data show some 73,000 clones, about 86% seen once. Sequenced here: CD4+ or CD8+ T cells sorted from blood, sampled in a trial of the OX40 agonist ivuxolimab. The receptors originated from an adult with an advanced solid tumor such as melanoma, head and neck, liver or kidney cancer.

The genes are TRBV18 and TRBJ2-6, with D possibly TRBD1 on 5 matching bases. Germline values: CDR1 KGHSH, CDR2 LQKENI. The CDR3 covers 15 residues. V lost 3 bases to trimming and J lost 0 bases, with 6 bases between them. The CDR3 loop reads CASSPDSSGANVLTF. The CDR3 region has the DNA TGTGCCAGCTCACCCGACAGCTCTGGGGCCAACGTCCTGACTTTC.

The chain couples TRBV7-2 to TRBJ2-2; D remains ambiguous. V gave up 1 base and J gave up 4 bases, with 7 bases separating them. There are 14 residues in the CDR3. Germline CDR1 reads SGHTA; CDR2 reads FQGNSA. The CDR3 is CASSLGVPTGELFF. The CDR3 coding sequence is TGTGCCAGCAGCTTAGGAGTGCCCACCGGGGAGCTGTTTTTT.

The chain links TRBV30 to TRBJ1-6; 8 bases are a match to TRBD1. Germline trimming cut 2 bases from V and 7 bases from J; bases unmatched to any gene: 10. Germline V gene data show CDR1 as GTSNPN and CDR2 as SVGIG (reference sequence). The CDR3 totals 16 residues. Here the CDR3 DNA reads TGTGCCTGGAGTCTCGCAGGGGGCGGGATGAATTCACCCCTCCACTTT. It specifies CAWSLAGGGMNSPLHF.

The CDR3 coding sequence is TGCGCCAGCAGCTTGGGGGACAGCCTTAGGGTTGGCACTGAAGCTTTCTTT. It translates to CASSLGDSLRVGTEAFF. The J gene is TRBJ1-1, the V gene TRBV5-1, with 7 bases lining up with TRBD1. The CDR3 extends over 17 amino acids. From germline, CDR1 is SGHRS and CDR2 YFSETQ. The J segment lost 4 bases and the V segment lost 0 bases, leaving 12 bases of the junction unmatched.

This clone showed up just once. The chain recombines TRBV5-6 with TRBJ2-5; 9 bases line up with TRBD2. CDR3 length equals 17 residues. After removal of 3 bases from V and 5 bases from J, the junction contained 14 bases not matched to a gene. Germline CDR1 is SGHDT and CDR2 is YYEEEE. The CDR3 protein is CASSWRPSGISSETQYF. Written as DNA, the CDR3 is TGTGCCAGCAGCTGGCGGCCTAGCGGGATCTCTTCGGAGACCCAGTACTTC.

This chain joins TRBV19 and TRBJ1-1, with D maybe TRBD1 (5 bases). CDR1 and CDR2 (germline): LNHDA, SQIVND (reference sequence). This CDR3 is 14 amino acids long. Trimming left V 4 bases short and J 1 base short, with 10 bases between. The CDR3 DNA is TGTGCCAGTAGTACCCCCCAGGGGAACACTGAAGCTTTCTTT. Residues: CASSTPQGNTEAFF.

The J gene is TRBJ2-1, the V gene TRBV6-1, with TRBD2 matching 13 bases. CDR1 is MNHNS and CDR2 is SASEGT in the germline V gene. V shed 7 bases and J 12 bases; nucleotides not matched to a gene: 6. This CDR3 is 13 amino acids long. The CDR3 sequence: CASKGLAGVWQFF. CDR3 coding DNA: TGTGCCAGCAAAGGACTAGCGGGAGTTTGGCAGTTCTTC.

The chain is built from TRBV7-9 and TRBJ1-5, with D possibly matching TRBD1 (5 bases). The CDR3 runs to 14 residues. Germline CDR1 reads SEHNR; CDR2 reads FQNEAQ (reference sequence). The ends were cut back, 0 bases at V and 5 bases at J, with 8 bases in the middle. In DNA, the CDR3 is TGTGCCAGCAGCTTAGCCGTCAGGGATCAGCCCCAGCATTTT. Its protein is CASSLAVRDQPQHF.

The chain is built from TRBV7-3 and TRBJ2-7; 10 nucleotides agree with TRBD1. V trimming: 4 bases; J trimming: 4 bases; junction bases outside the gene matches: 7. The CDR3 loop spans 15 amino acids. Looked up from germline, CDR1 is SGHTA and CDR2 is FQGTGA. CDR3 nucleotides: TGTGCCAGCAGCTCAACGACAGGGGGCCGGTACGAGCAGTACTTC. The encoded protein is CASSSTTGGRYEQYF.

The chain is built from TRBV5-4 and TRBJ1-1; 8 positions match TRBD1. The V gene end was trimmed by 4 bases and the J gene end by 5 bases; junction bases not matched to a gene: 7. Germline V CDR1 and CDR2: SGHNT, YYREEE (reference sequence). The CDR3 covers 14 residues. The CDR3 is CASSPGQGVTEAFF. DNA for the CDR3: TGTGCCAGCAGCCCCGGACAGGGAGTTACTGAAGCTTTCTTT.

This clone was recorded a few times. The chain joins TRBV11-2 to TRBJ1-2; D unclear. This CDR3 region has 17 residues. Germline V CDR1 and CDR2: SGHAT, FQNNGV. V was trimmed by 5 bases and J by 4 bases, leaving 23 bases between them. The DNA of the CDR3 is TGTGCCAGCAGCCGAACAGAGATTCCTGGATCGATCTATGGCTACACCTTC. As protein: CASSRTEIPGSIYGYTF.

The CDR3 DNA reads as TGTGCCATCAGTGACCCCGGACAGGGCCGATCCTACGAGCAGTACTTC. It is translated as CAISDPGQGRSYEQYF. V gene TRBV10-3 combines with J gene TRBJ2-7, with TRBD1 matching 8 bases. The CDR3 sequence is 16 residues long. Germline assignment: CDR1 ENHRY and CDR2 SYGVKD. The V and J ends lost 3 bases and 1 base, in that order; junction bases with no gene match: 8.

Here the CDR3 reads CASSFYGGAGELFF. The CDR3 DNA reads TGTGCCAGCAGCTTTTATGGGGGGGCCGGGGAGCTGTTTTTT. V usage is TRBV7-2 and J usage is TRBJ2-2, with 7 bases identical to TRBD2. Germline V lookup: CDR1 SGHTA, CDR2 FQGNSA. J lost 6 bases, V lost 3 bases, and 4 bases had no gene match. This CDR3 comprises 14 residues. The variable domain in full, completed from reference TRBV7-2 and TRBJ2-2, reads GAGVSQSPSNKVTEKGKDVELRCDPISGHTALYWYRQSLGQGLEFLIYFQGNSAPDKSGLPSDRFSAERTGGSVSTLTIQRTQQEDSAVYLCASSFYGGAGELFFGEGSRLTVL.

The J gene is TRBJ2-1, the V gene TRBV9, with D unclear. Trimming left V 6 bases short and J 0 bases short, with 13 bases between. The CDR3 is made up of 15 amino acids. The germline V gene has CDR1 SGDLS and CDR2 YYNGEE. In DNA form, the CDR3 reads TGTGCCAGCACCCCCTCGGGCACCTCCTACAATGAGCAGTTCTTC. It is translated as CASTPSGTSYNEQFF. The full variable domain, completed using reference TRBV9 and TRBJ2-1, is DSGVTQTPKHLITATGQRVTLRCSPRSGDLSVYWYQQSLDQGLQFLIQYYNGEERAKGNILERFSAQQFPDLHSELNLSSLELGDSALYFCASTPSGTSYNEQFFGPGTRLTVL.

The chain carries TRBV7-2 and TRBJ1-2; D uncertain. This CDR3 is 15 amino acids long. V gave up 1 base and J gave up 5 bases, with 14 bases separating them. Germline-derived CDR1 and CDR2 are SGHTA and FQGNSA. The CDR3 region is CASSLVVGQPYGYTF. CDR3 DNA: TGTGCCAGCAGCTTAGTGGTTGGGCAGCCATATGGCTACACCTTC.

The chain combines TRBV14 with TRBJ2-5; TRBD2 might be the D (5 bases). Germline lookup yields CDR1 SGHDN and CDR2 FVKESK. This CDR3 region has 16 residues. The V end lost 3 bases, the J end lost 4 bases, and 18 bases lay between the germline ends. The CDR3 is CASSHFKGLEAETQYF. CDR3 coding DNA: TGTGCCAGCAGCCACTTCAAAGGGTTGGAGGCAGAGACCCAGTACTTC.

The chain carries TRBV28 and TRBJ2-5, with 7 bases identical to TRBD1. Germline CDR1 and CDR2: MDHEN and SYDVKM. The CDR3 contains 15 residues. The trim removed 6 bases at V and 4 bases at J, leaving 11 bases unmatched. The CDR3 protein is CASSLRQGVGETQYF. Here the CDR3 DNA reads TGTGCCAGCAGCTTAAGACAGGGAGTAGGAGAGACCCAGTACTTC.

The V gene is TRBV2, the J gene TRBJ2-2, with D possibly being TRBD1 (5 bases). Germline CDR1 SNHLY, CDR2 FYNNEI. Trimming took off 5 bases at V and 1 base at J, with 5 bases between the two ends. This CDR3 has 13 amino acids. CDR3 sequence: CASSTGNTGELFF. DNA for the CDR3: TGTGCCAGCAGTACAGGGAACACCGGGGAGCTGTTTTTT.

This sequence joins TRBV19 and TRBJ1-6, with TRBD1 matching over 7 bases. The V gene end was trimmed by 5 bases and the J gene end by 10 bases; junction bases not matched to a gene: 8. The CDR3 loop spans 14 amino acids. The V gene's germline CDR1 is LNHDA and CDR2 SQIVND (reference sequence). DNA of the CDR3: TGTGCCAGTAGTGTGGAGCCCAGGGGGTCACCCCTCCACTTT. Translated, it gives CASSVEPRGSPLHF.

V usage is TRBV5-6 and J usage is TRBJ2-7, with 9 positions matching TRBD2. Unmatched junction bases numbered 8, after V lost 4 bases and J lost 3 bases. The CDR3 runs to 15 residues. From germline, CDR1 is SGHDT and CDR2 YYEEEE. This CDR3 reads CASSRGTSRYYEQYF. The CDR3 DNA follows: TGTGCCAGCAGCCGTGGGACTAGCCGTTACTACGAGCAGTACTTC.

The chain employs TRBV5-1 and TRBJ1-3; D is unresolved. There are 15 residues in the CDR3. The germline V gene encodes CDR1 SGHRS and CDR2 YFSETQ. V shed 0 bases and J shed 0 bases, with 7 bases lying between them. CDR3 in amino acids: CASSLGQLSGNTIYF. The CDR3 nucleotides are TGCGCCAGCAGCTTGGGACAACTCTCTGGAAACACCATATATTTT.

This chain links TRBV6-1 with TRBJ2-2; weak D call: TRBD2 (6 bases). This CDR3 is 14 amino acids long. The germline gives CDR1 MNHNS, CDR2 SASEGT. The V end lost 7 bases, the J end lost 0 bases, and 9 bases lay between the germline ends. CDR3 in amino acids: CASNSGANTGELFF. The DNA of the CDR3 is TGTGCCAGCAATTCGGGAGCGAACACCGGGGAGCTGTTTTTT.

The gene calls are TRBV7-3 and TRBJ2-3; D gene ambiguous. CDR3 length: 14 residues. Trimming removed 2 bases at V and 4 bases at J, with 10 bases between. Per the germline V gene, CDR1 is SGHTA and CDR2 is FQGTGA. CDR3 bases: TGTGCCAGCAGCTTACTTGCGACCCCAGATACGCAGTATTTT. It yields the protein CASSLLATPDTQYF.

The chain uses TRBV28 and TRBJ1-1; D not resolved. The CDR3 is 11 amino acids. V lost 1 base to trimming and J lost 3 bases, with 0 bases between them. Germline loops: CDR1 MDHEN, CDR2 SYDVKM. CDR3 loop: CASSLYTEAFF. CDR3 coding DNA: TGTGCCAGCAGTTTATACACTGAAGCTTTCTTT.

The chain combines TRBV5-5 with TRBJ2-7; D uncertain. There are 15 residues in the CDR3. V lost 0 bases and J 0 bases, leaving 10 bases between the germline ends. The V gene's germline CDR1 is SGHKS and CDR2 YYEKEE (reference sequence). CDR3 region: CASSLGAASSYEQYF. Written as DNA, the CDR3 is TGTGCCAGCAGCTTGGGGGCGGCCAGCTCCTACGAGCAGTACTTC.

V usage is TRBV19 and J usage is TRBJ2-2; 14 bases are shared with TRBD2. The CDR3 extends over 16 amino acids. Germline CDR1 and CDR2: LNHDA and SQIVND (reference sequence). The J segment lost 5 bases and the V segment lost 9 bases, leaving 8 bases of the junction unmatched. Written as DNA, the CDR3 is TGTGCCAGCGGACTAGCGGGGGGAGGAGGAACCGGGGAGCTGTTTTTT. Translation gives CASGLAGGGGTGELFF.

The chain has TRBV30 and TRBJ2-3; the D is unclear. Germline loops: CDR1 GTSNPN, CDR2 SVGIG (reference sequence). The CDR3 has 15 amino acids. The germline V and J ends were trimmed by 0 bases and 3 bases, with 13 bases remaining between them. The CDR3 sequence: CAWSVPGGWTDTQYF. Written as DNA, the CDR3 is TGTGCCTGGAGTGTCCCGGGTGGGTGGACAGATACGCAGTATTTT. The full variable domain, its missing parts supplied by reference TRBV30 and TRBJ2-3, is SQTIHQWPATLVQPVGSPLSLECTVEGTSNPNLYWYRQAAGRGLQLLFYSVGIGQISSEVPQNLSASRPQDRQFILSSKKLLLSDSGFYLCAWSVPGGWTDTQYFGPGTRLTVL.